The next 8 T cell receptor beta chains were all read from a single sample in a study of blood T cell repertoires in COVID-19 (TCRdb year 2020). Library preparation was by the immunoSEQ multiplex PCR assay. TCRdb retrieved this table from immuneACCESS and kept in-frame rearrangements only. Not all clones are present; in checked studies, unresolved V genes account for under half, and no reason is known for the remainder. Within this sample are about 400,000 clones, with approximately 90% of them counted one time only. The top ten hold 4% to 4.5% of the sample. The specimen was peripheral blood. These receptor sequences come from a woman in her 30s with acute or convalescent COVID-19.

The chain employs TRBV30 and TRBJ1-1; tentatively, D is TRBD1 (6 bases). CDR1 and CDR2 (germline): GTSNPN, SVGIG (reference sequence). This CDR3 contains 14 residues. The V end lost 3 bases, the J end lost 4 bases, and 15 bases lay between the germline ends. The CDR3 sequence: CAWSGGQEGTEAFF. CDR3 DNA: TGTGCCTGGAGCGGGGGGCAGGAGGGCACTGAAGCTTTCTTT.

This sequence joins TRBV30 and TRBJ1-1, with unresolved D. CDR3 length: 15 residues. Trimming pared 0 bases from V and 1 base from J, leaving 12 bases between. CDR1 and CDR2 from the germline V gene are GTSNPN and SVGIG (reference sequence). CDR3 amino acids: CAWSVIYRGNTEAFF. The CDR3 DNA follows: TGTGCCTGGAGTGTAATTTATCGGGGGAACACTGAAGCTTTCTTT. The full variable domain, with the rest looked up from reference TRBV30 and TRBJ1-1, is SQTIHQWPATLVQPVGSPLSLECTVEGTSNPNLYWYRQAAGRGLQLLFYSVGIGQISSEVPQNLSASRPQDRQFILSSKKLLLSDSGFYLCAWSVIYRGNTEAFFGQGTRLTVV.

The J gene is TRBJ1-4, the V gene TRBV5-1; D is unclear. V was pared by 3 bases and J by 0 bases, with 6 bases between. Germline CDR1 SGHRS, CDR2 YFSETQ. CDR3 length: 14 amino acids. CDR3 DNA sequence: TGCGCCAGCAGCTCCGGTGCAACTAATGAAAAACTGTTTTTT. Amino acid sequence: CASSSGATNEKLFF.

The rearrangement uses TRBV24-1 and TRBJ2-3, with D unclear. Deletions cut 1 base from V and 6 bases from J, with 4 bases between. There are 12 residues in the CDR3. Germline CDR1 reads KGHDR; CDR2 reads SFDVKD. In nucleotides, the CDR3 is TGTGCCACCAGTGATTTACTCGATACGCAGTATTTT. This encodes CATSDLLDTQYF.

In its sample, this clone was seen once. The chain employs TRBV27 and TRBJ2-3; 7 bases line up with TRBD2. Germline assignment: CDR1 MNHEY and CDR2 SMNVEV (reference sequence). CDR3 length equals 15 residues. V was pared by 0 bases and J by 4 bases, with 4 bases of the junction left unmatched. CDR3 nucleotide sequence: TGTGCCAGCAGTTTATCGGGGCTAGCGGCAGATACGCAGTATTTT. Residues: CASSLSGLAADTQYF.

J is TRBJ2-7 and V is TRBV5-4; TRBD2 matches 14 bases. The junction had 6 bases not matched to a gene; V was cut back by 4 bases and J by 3 bases. Per germline, CDR1 SGHNT and CDR2 YYREEE (reference sequence). This CDR3 comprises 16 residues. CDR3 region: CASSPGLAGAGYEQYF. The CDR3 coding sequence is TGTGCCAGCAGCCCGGGACTAGCGGGGGCCGGCTACGAGCAGTACTTC.

This chain uses TRBV23-1 with TRBJ2-7; D might be TRBD1 (5 bases). TRBV23-1 belongs to the ORF category, with a function that is uncertain. V shed 4 bases and J shed 2 bases, with 12 bases lying between them. The CDR3 covers 14 residues. CDR3 in DNA: TGCGCCAGCAGTCCACAACAGGTGCCCTACGAGCAGTACTTC. It translates to CASSPQQVPYEQYF.

The CDR3 here is CASSKARGACYPQYF. The CDR3 region has the DNA TGTGCCAGCAGCAAAGCGCGGGGGGCTTGTTACCCCCAGTACTTC. V and J are TRBV21-1 and TRBJ2-5; no check of the table's D call, TRBD2, against the DNA was made. TRBV21-1 is described as a pseudogene. CDR3 size: 15 residues.